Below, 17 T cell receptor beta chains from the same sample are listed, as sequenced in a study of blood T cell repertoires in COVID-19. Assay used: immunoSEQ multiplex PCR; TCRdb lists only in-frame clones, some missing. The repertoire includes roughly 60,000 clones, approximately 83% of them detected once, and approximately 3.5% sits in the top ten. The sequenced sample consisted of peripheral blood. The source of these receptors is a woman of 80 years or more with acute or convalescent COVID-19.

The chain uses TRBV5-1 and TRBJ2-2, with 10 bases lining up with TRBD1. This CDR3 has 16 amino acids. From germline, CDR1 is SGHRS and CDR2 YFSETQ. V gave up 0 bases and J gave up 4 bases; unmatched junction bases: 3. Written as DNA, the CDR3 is TGCGCCAGCAGCTTGGGGGACAGGGGTTTCACCGGGGAGCTGTTTTTT. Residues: CASSLGDRGFTGELFF.

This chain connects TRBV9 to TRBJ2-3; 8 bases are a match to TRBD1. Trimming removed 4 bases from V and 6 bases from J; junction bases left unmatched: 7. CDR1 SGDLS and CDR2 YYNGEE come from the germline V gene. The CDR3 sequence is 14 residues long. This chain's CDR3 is CASSPRDRTDTQYF. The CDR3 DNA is TGTGCCAGCAGCCCTCGGGACAGGACCGATACGCAGTATTTT.

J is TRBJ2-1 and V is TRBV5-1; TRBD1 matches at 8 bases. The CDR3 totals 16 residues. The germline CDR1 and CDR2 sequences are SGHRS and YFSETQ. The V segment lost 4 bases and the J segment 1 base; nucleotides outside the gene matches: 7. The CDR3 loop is CASSRLTGVSYNEQFF. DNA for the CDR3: TGCGCCAGCAGCAGGTTGACAGGGGTGTCCTACAATGAGCAGTTCTTC.

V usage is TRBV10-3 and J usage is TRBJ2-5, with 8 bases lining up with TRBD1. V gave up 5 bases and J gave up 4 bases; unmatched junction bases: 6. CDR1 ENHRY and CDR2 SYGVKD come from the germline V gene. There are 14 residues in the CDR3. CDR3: CAISSGQGPETQYF. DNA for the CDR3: TGTGCCATCAGTTCCGGACAGGGCCCAGAGACCCAGTACTTC.

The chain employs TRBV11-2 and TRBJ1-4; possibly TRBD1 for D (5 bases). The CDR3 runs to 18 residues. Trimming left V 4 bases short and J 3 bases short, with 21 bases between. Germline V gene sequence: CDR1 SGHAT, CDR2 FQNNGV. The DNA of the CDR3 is TGTGCCAGCAGCTCGAAGTCGATTGTGGGACTCCCTAATGAAAAACTGTTTTTT. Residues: CASSSKSIVGLPNEKLFF.

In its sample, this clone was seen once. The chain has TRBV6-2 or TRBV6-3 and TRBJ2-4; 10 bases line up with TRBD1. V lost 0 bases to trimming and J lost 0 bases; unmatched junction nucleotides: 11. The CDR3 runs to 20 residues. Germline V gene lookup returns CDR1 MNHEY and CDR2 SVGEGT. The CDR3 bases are TGTGCCAGCAGTTACTCCTTCGACAGGGGGCGAACCATAGCCAAAAACATTCAGTACTTC. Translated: CASSYSFDRGRTIAKNIQYF.

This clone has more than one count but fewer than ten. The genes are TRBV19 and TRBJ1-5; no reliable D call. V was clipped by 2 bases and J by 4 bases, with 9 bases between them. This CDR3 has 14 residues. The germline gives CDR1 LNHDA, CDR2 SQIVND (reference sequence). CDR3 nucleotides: TGTGCCAGTAGTATAATCGCAGGAAATCAGCCCCAGCATTTT. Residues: CASSIIAGNQPQHF.

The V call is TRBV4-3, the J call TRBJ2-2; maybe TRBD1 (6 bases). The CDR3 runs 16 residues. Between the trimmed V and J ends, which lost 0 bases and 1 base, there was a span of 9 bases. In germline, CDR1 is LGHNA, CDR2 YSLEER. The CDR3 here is CASSQDDRLNTGELFF. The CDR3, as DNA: TGCGCCAGCAGCCAAGATGACAGGCTGAACACCGGGGAGCTGTTTTTT.

The CDR3 region has the DNA TGTGCCAGCAGCAACAAGATAGCGGGGTTCCCCTCTGGGGCCAACGTCCTGACTTTC. It specifies CASSNKIAGFPSGANVLTF. The chain couples TRBV7-6 to TRBJ2-6, with TRBD2 matching 8 bases. J gave up 0 bases and V 5 bases, and 12 bases lay outside the gene matches. The germline V gene encodes CDR1 SGHVS and CDR2 FNYEAQ. There are 19 residues in the CDR3.

The CDR3 nucleotides are TGTGCCAGCAGCCAAGCCTCTAGCGGTTACTACAATGAGCAGTTCTTC. Its protein is CASSQASSGYYNEQFF. This chain joins TRBV14 and TRBJ2-1; 7 bases fit TRBD2. V dropped 1 base and J dropped 3; count of bases not matched to a gene: 6. The CDR3 covers 16 residues. Germline CDR1 is SGHDN and CDR2 is FVKESK.

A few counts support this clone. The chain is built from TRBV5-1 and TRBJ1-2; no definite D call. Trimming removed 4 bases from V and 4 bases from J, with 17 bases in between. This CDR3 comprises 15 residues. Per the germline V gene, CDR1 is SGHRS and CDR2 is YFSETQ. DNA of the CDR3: TGCGCCAGCAGCCTAACGACGGACTCGGGCTATGGCTACACCTTC. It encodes CASSLTTDSGYGYTF.

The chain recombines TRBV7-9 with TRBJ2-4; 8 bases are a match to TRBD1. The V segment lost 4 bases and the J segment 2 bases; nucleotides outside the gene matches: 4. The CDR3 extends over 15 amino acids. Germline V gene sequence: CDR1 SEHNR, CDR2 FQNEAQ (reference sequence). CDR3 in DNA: TGTGCCAGCAGCTCGGACAGGGTGACCAAAAACATTCAGTACTTC. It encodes CASSSDRVTKNIQYF. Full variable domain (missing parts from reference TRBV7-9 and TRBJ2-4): DTGVSQNPRHKITKRGQNVTFRCDPISEHNRLYWYRQTLGQGPEFLTYFQNEAQLEKSRLLSDRFSAERPKGSFSTLEIQRTEQGDSAMYLCASSSDRVTKNIQYFGAGTRLSVL.

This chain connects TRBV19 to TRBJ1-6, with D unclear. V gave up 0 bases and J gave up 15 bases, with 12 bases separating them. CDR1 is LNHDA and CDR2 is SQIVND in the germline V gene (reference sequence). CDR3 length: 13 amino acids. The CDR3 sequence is CASSIDEDTDLHF. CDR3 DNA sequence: TGTGCCAGTAGTATAGATGAAGACACCGACCTCCACTTT. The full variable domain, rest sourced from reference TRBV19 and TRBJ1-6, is DGGITQSPKYLFRKEGQNVTLSCEQNLNHDAMYWYRQDPGQGLRLIYYSQIVNDFQKGDIAEGYSVSREKKESFPLTVTSAQKNPTAFYLCASSIDEDTDLHFGNGTRLTVT.

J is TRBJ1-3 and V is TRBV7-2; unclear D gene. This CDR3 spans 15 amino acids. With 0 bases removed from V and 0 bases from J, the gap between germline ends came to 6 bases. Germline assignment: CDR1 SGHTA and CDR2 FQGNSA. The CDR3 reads CASSLAGGSGNTIYF. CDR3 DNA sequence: TGTGCCAGCAGCTTAGCAGGAGGCTCTGGAAACACCATATATTTT.

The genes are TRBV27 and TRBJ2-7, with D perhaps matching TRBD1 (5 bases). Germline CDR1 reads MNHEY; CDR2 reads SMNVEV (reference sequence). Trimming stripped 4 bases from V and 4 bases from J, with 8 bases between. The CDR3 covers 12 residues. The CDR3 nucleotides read TGTGCCAGCAGTTCCTCAGGGTACGAGCAGTACTTC. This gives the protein CASSSSGYEQYF.

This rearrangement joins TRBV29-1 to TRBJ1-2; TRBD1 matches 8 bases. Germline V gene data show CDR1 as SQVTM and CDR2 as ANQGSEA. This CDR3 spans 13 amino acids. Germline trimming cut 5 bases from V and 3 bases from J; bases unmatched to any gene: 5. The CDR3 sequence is CSVQGQGDYGYTF. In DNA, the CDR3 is TGCAGCGTTCAAGGACAGGGCGACTATGGCTACACCTTC.

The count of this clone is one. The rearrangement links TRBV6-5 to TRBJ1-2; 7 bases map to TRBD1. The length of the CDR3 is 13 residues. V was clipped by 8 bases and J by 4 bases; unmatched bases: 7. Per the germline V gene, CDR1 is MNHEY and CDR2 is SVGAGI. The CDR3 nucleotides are TGTGCCAGCGGCCCCAGGGGGGCCTATGGCTACACCTTC. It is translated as CASGPRGAYGYTF.